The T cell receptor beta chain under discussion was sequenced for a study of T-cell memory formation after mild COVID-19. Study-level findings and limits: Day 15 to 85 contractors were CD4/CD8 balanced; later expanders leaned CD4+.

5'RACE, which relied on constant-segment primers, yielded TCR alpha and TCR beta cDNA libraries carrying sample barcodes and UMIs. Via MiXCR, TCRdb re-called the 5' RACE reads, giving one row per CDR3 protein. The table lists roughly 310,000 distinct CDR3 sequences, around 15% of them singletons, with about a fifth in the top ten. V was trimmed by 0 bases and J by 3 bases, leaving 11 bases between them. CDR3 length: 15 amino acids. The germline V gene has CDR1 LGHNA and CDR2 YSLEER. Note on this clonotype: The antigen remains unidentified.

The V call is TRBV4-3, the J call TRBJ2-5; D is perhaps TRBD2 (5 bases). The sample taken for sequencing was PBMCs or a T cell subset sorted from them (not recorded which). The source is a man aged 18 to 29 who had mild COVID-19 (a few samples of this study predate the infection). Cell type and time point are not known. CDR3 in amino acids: CASSQDLGKKETQYF. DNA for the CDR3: TGCGCCAGCAGCCAAGATCTCGGGAAAAAAGAGACCCAGTACTTC.